These T cell receptor beta chains were read from a single sample in a study of T cell changes during pregnancy in multiple sclerosis. Measured with immunoSEQ multiplex PCR; TCRdb has only the in-frame clones, and not every one. The sample lists about 60,000 clones; nearly 95% were seen once. Sequencing used peripheral blood, obtained in the first trimester of pregnancy. All receptors derive from a female donor with multiple sclerosis, enrolled in a pregnancy study. Each CDR3 is given with its conserved first and last residue. A D gene is named only where the DNA matches it firmly. For some rows the clone size is stated as once, few or many, or as a class when expanded; others skip it.

J	size	D	V	CDR3	DNA
TRBJ2-5	-	-	TRBV4-1	CASSQDRGTPVTGAQETQYF	TGCGCCAGCAGCCAAGATCGGGGGACTCCCGTTACCGGGGCTCAAGAGACCCAGTACTTC
TRBJ1-6	-	TRBD1	TRBV9	CASSPRTGGPNSPLHF	TGTGCCAGCAGCCCCCGGACAGGGGGGCCGAATTCACCCCTCCACTTT
TRBJ2-5	once	-	TRBV5-1	CASSLGLARETQYF	TGCGCCAGCAGCTTGGGGCTAGCCAGAGAGACCCAGTACTTC
TRBJ1-1	many	TRBD1	TRBV10-3	CAISAFDREEDTEAFF	TGTGCCATCAGTGCGTTCGACAGGGAAGAGGACACTGAAGCTTTCTTT
TRBJ1-1	-	-	TRBV27	CASQEGGAGTEAFF	TGTGCCAGCCAGGAGGGGGGGGCTGGCACTGAAGCTTTCTTT
TRBJ2-7	few	TRBD1	TRBV11-1	CASSTTRQGPHEQYF	TGTGCCAGCAGCACCACCCGACAGGGGCCCCACGAGCAGTACTTC
TRBJ2-3	-	TRBD1	TRBV14	CASSQGQGVTDTQYF	TGTGCCAGCAGCCAGGGACAGGGGGTCACAGATACGCAGTATTTT
TRBJ1-1	-	TRBD1	TRBV10-1	CASSEPHRGHTEAFF	TGCGCCAGCAGTGAGCCCCACAGGGGACACACTGAAGCTTTCTTT
TRBJ2-2	-	-	TRBV18	CASSSGTRGAGELFF	TGTGCCAGCTCATCGGGGACCCGCGGGGCCGGGGAGCTGTTTTTT
TRBJ1-2	-	-	TRBV7-9	CASSLAGQEFGHGYTF	TGTGCCAGCAGCTTAGCGGGACAAGAGTTCGGCCATGGCTACACCTTC
TRBJ2-2	-	-	TRBV29-1	CSVGRGNGELFF	TGCAGCGTTGGAAGGGGCAACGGGGAGCTGTTTTTT
TRBJ1-5	-	-	TRBV30	CAWSVIGGGQPQHF	TGTGCCTGGAGTGTAATTGGGGGAGGACAGCCCCAGCATTTT
TRBJ1-5	-	TRBD1	TRBV2	CASRGTGGRNQPQHF	TGTGCCAGCAGGGGGACAGGGGGCCGAAACCAGCCCCAGCATTTT
TRBJ1-2	-	-	TRBV6-1	CASSGLWRSGYTF	TGTGCCAGCAGTGGACTTTGGCGGAGTGGCTACACCTTC
TRBJ2-7	-	-	TRBV4-1	CASSQGVSGEQYF	TGCGCCAGCAGCCAAGGGGTTAGCGGCGAGCAGTACTTC
TRBJ1-6	-	TRBD1	TRBV30	CAWRQGKSLHF	TGTGCCTGGAGACAGGGGAAGTCCCTCCACTTT
TRBJ2-5	-	TRBD2	TRBV5-1	CASSSLGGGAQETQYF	TGCGCCAGCAGCTCATTGGGCGGGGGGGCCCAGGAGACCCAGTACTTC
TRBJ2-3	-	TRBD2	TRBV30	CALAASGGIADTQYF	TGTGCTTTGGCGGCTAGCGGGGGGATCGCAGATACGCAGTATTTT
TRBJ2-7	-	-	TRBV11-2	CASSLRVRVAGYYEQYF	TGTGCCAGCAGCTTAAGGGTCAGGGTGGCAGGGTATTACGAGCAGTACTTC
TRBJ2-1	-	-	TRBV6-1	CASGGGSFIYNEQFF	TGTGCCAGCGGGGGGGGCAGTTTTATCTACAATGAGCAGTTCTTC
TRBJ2-2	once	-	TRBV2	CASSELRVPGELFF	TGTGCCAGCAGTGAACTCAGGGTCCCCGGGGAGCTGTTTTTT
TRBJ1-4	-	-	TRBV5-6	CASSTAPGSATTNEKLFF	TGTGCCAGCAGTACTGCACCGGGATCTGCGACCACTAATGAAAAACTGTTTTTT
TRBJ1-1	few	-	TRBV4-2	CASSQDRGGMNTEAFF	TGTGCCAGCAGCCAAGATAGGGGTGGGATGAACACTGAAGCTTTCTTT
TRBJ2-7	-	TRBD2	TRBV6-5	CASTRTSGFYEQYF	TGTGCCAGCACTCGGACTAGCGGGTTCTACGAGCAGTACTTC
TRBJ1-4	-	TRBD1	TRBV7-9	CASRSDRGWEKLFF	TGTGCCAGCAGATCGGACAGGGGGTGGGAAAAACTGTTTTTT
TRBJ2-5	once	TRBD2	TRBV27	CASSFSRWGGETQYF	TGTGCCAGCAGTTTCTCTCGGTGGGGGGGAGAGACCCAGTACTTC
TRBJ2-5	-	-	TRBV11-2	CASSLQGWGQETQYF	TGTGCCAGCAGCCTCCAGGGGTGGGGCCAAGAGACCCAGTACTTC
TRBJ2-2	-	TRBD1	TRBV2	CASSGGTGLATGELFF	TGTGCCAGCAGTGGGGGGACAGGGTTGGCCACCGGGGAGCTGTTTTTT
TRBJ2-1	-	TRBD2	TRBV7-3	CASSLQRGGSNEQFF	TGTGCCAGCAGCTTGCAGCGGGGGGGCTCCAATGAGCAGTTCTTC
TRBJ2-7	once	-	TRBV30	CAWSAPFLGKAYEQYF	TGTGCCTGGAGCGCACCTTTTTTGGGCAAGGCCTACGAGCAGTACTTC